This T cell receptor beta chain emerged from a study of control samples from healthy donors and cancer patients. The CDR3 loop spans 15 amino acids. CDR1 is SGDLS and CDR2 is YYNGEE in the germline V gene. Deletions cut 3 bases from V and 5 bases from J, with 17 bases between. The protocol was immunoSEQ multiplex PCR, while the TCRdb copy is restricted to in-frame clones and leaves out a portion. The table has more than 140,000 clones, 94% seen once. This clone has just one count. The sequencing input was blood. This sequence joins TRBV9 and TRBJ1-2, with no clear D. This sequence originates from a man in his forties in good health. CDR3 loop: CASSAARWTGYGYTF. CDR3 sequence (DNA): TGTGCCAGCAGCGCCGCCCGCTGGACGGGTTATGGCTACACCTTC.